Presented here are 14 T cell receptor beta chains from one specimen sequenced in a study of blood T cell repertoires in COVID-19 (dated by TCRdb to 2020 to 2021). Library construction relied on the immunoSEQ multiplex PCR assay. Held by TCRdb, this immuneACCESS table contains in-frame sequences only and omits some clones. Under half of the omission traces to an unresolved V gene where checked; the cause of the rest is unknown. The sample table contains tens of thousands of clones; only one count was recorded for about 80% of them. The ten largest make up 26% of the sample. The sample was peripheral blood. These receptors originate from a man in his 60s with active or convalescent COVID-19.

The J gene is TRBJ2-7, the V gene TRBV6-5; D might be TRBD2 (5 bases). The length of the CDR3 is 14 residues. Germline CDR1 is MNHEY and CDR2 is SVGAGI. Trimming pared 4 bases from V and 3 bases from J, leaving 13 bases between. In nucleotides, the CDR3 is TGTGCCAGCAGTTCCCCCGCCGGAGGCTACGAGCAGTACTTC. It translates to CASSSPAGGYEQYF.

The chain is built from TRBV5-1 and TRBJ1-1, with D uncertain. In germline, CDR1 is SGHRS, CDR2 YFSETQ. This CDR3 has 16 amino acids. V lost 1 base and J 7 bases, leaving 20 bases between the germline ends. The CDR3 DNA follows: TGCGCCAGCAGCTTGCCATGGGGAGGAGGGATGGGTGAAGCTTTCTTT. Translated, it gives CASSLPWGGGMGEAFF.

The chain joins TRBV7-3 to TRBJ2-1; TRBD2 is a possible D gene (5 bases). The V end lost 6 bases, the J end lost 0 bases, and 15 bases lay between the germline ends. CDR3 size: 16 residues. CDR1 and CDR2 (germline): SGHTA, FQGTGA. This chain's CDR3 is CASSAGLSSSYNEQFF. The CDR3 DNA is TGTGCCAGCAGTGCCGGACTTTCCTCCTCCTACAATGAGCAGTTCTTC.

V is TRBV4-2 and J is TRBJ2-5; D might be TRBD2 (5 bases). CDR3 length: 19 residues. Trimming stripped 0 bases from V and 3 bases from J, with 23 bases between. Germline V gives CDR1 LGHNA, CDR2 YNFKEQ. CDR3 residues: CASSQDPPSQTGWKETQYF. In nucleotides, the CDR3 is TGTGCCAGCAGCCAAGATCCCCCGAGTCAGACGGGATGGAAAGAGACCCAGTACTTC.

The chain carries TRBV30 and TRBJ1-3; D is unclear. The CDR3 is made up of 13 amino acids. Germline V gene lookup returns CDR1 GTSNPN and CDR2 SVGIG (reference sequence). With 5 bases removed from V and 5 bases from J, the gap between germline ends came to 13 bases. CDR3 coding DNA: TGTGCCTGGGGTTCGGAGAGAAGAAACACCATATATTTT. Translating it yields CAWGSERRNTIYF.

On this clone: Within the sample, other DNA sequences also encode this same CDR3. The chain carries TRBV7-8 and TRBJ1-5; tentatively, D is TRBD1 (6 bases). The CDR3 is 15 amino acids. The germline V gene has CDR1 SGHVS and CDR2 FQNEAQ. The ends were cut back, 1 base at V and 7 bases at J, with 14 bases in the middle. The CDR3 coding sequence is TGTGCCAGCAGCTTAGTCGCACAGGGAGACCAGCCCCAGCATTTT. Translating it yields CASSLVAQGDQPQHF.

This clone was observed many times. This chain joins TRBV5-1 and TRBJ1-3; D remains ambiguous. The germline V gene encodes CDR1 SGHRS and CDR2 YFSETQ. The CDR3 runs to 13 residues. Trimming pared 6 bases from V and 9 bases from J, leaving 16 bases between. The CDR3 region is CASKEASSSTIYF. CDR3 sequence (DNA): TGCGCCAGCAAGGAGGCCAGCTCCAGCACCATATATTTT.

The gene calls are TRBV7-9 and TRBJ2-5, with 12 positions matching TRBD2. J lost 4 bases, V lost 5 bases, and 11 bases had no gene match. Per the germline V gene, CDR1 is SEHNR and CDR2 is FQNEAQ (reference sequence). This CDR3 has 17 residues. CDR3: CASSASPGLAGGETQYF. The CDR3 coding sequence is TGTGCCAGCAGCGCAAGTCCGGGACTAGCGGGTGGAGAGACCCAGTACTTC.

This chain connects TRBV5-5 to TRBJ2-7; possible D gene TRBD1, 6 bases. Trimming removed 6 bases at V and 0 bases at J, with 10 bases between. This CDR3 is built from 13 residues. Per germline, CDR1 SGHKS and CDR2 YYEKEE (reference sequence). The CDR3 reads CASNRDNSYEQYF. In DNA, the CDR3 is TGTGCCAGCAACCGGGACAACTCCTACGAGCAGTACTTC.

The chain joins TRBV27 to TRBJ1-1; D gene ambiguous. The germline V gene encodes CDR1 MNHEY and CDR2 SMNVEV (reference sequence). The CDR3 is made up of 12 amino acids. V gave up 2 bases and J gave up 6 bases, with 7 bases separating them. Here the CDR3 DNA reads TGTGCCAGCAGTTTACGCGTGTCTGAAGCTTTCTTT. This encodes CASSLRVSEAFF.

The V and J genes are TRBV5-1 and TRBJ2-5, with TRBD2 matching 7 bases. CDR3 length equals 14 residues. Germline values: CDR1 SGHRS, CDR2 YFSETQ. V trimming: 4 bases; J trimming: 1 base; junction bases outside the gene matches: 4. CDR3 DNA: TGCGCCAGCAGCGCAGGGAGGGGCCAAGAGACCCAGTACTTC. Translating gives CASSAGRGQETQYF.

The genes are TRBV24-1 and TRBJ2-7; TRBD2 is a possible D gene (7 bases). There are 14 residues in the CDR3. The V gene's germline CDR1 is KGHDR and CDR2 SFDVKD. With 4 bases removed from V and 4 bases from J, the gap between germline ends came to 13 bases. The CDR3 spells CATSEGGAGYEQYF. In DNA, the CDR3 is TGTGCCACCAGTGAGGGGGGGGCTGGGTACGAGCAGTACTTC.

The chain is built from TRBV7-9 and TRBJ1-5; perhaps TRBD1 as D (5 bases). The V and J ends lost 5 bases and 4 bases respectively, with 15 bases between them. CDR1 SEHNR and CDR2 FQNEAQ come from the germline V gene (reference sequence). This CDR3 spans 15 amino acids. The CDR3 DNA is TGTGCCAGCAGCGCTACAGGAGTCTGGAATCAGCCCCAGCATTTT. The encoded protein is CASSATGVWNQPQHF.

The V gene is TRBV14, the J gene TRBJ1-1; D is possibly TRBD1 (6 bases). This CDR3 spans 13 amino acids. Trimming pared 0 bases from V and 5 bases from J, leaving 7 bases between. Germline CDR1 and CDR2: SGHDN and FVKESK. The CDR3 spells CASSQEQGTEAFF. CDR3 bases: TGTGCCAGCAGCCAAGAACAGGGTACTGAAGCTTTCTTT.